The present TCR beta chain was sequenced within a study of response to subunit inactivated influenza vaccine. Notes on the study in general: Each seasonal influenza vaccination recruits few new T cells, the authors suggested.

This clonotype has ten or more counts. The target antigen is unknown. One entry per CDR3 protein results from TCRdb running MiXCR on the RT-PCR reads. The sample has 450,000 to 600,000 distinct CDR3 sequences; around 7.9% are singletons. Trimming shortened V by 4 bases and J by 2 bases, and 4 bases separated the two germline ends. CDR3 length: 12 residues. Sequences were derived from PBMCs from blood, sampled roughly 24 months after vaccination. This receptor was identified in a man in his fifties or sixties who received an inactivated influenza vaccine. V gene TRBV12-3 or TRBV12-4 combines with J gene TRBJ2-3; D not resolved. CDR3 residues: CASSSNTDTQYF. In nucleotides, the CDR3 is TGTGCCAGCAGTTCAAACACAGATACGCAGTATTTT.